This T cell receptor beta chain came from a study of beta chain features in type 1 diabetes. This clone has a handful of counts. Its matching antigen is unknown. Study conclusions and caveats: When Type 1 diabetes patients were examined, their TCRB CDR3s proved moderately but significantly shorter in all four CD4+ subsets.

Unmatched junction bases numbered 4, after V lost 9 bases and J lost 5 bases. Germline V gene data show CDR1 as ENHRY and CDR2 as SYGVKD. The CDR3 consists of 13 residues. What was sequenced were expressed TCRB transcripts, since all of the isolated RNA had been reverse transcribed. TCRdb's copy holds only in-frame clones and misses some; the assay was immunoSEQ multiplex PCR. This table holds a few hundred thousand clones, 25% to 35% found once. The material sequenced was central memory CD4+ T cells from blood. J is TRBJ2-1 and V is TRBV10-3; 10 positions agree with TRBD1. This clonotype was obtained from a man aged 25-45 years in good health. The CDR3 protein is CAIKDRGNNEQFF. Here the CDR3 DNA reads TGTGCCATTAAGGACAGGGGGAACAATGAGCAGTTCTTC.